The 5 T cell receptor beta chains below were found in one sample sequenced in a study of OX40 agonist ivuxolimab in advanced cancers. The repertoire was sequenced with immunoSEQ multiplex PCR; TCRdb's copy has only in-frame clones and lacks some. The sample lists fewer than 25,000 clones; more than 65% were seen once. The specimen was CD4+ or CD8+ T cells sorted from blood, collected in a trial of the OX40 agonist ivuxolimab. The receptors were sampled from an adult with an advanced solid tumor such as melanoma, head and neck, liver or kidney cancer.

This rearrangement joins TRBV27 to TRBJ1-2; 8 bases align to TRBD1. V shed 6 bases and J 5 bases; nucleotides not matched to a gene: 8. The germline CDR1 and CDR2 sequences are MNHEY and SMNVEV (reference sequence). This CDR3 has 14 amino acids. The CDR3 loop reads CASSLDRGAYGYTF. The CDR3 DNA is TGTGCCAGCAGCCTTGACAGGGGCGCTTATGGCTACACCTTC.

This clone has only one observation. This sequence joins TRBV5-4 and TRBJ2-5; D is undetermined. V lost 4 bases and J 2 bases, leaving 18 bases between the germline ends. CDR3 length: 16 residues. Germline V CDR1 and CDR2: SGHNT, YYREEE (reference sequence). The CDR3 nucleotides read TGTGCCAGCAGCAGAGGTGTGGACGCTATACAAGAGACCCAGTACTTC. This gives the protein CASSRGVDAIQETQYF.

The chain has TRBV4-2 and TRBJ1-2; 11 bases line up with TRBD1. Germline V gene sequence: CDR1 LGHNA, CDR2 YNFKEQ. The CDR3 is made up of 16 amino acids. J gave up 9 bases and V 3 bases, and 12 bases lay outside the gene matches. The CDR3: CASSQATGTGGRSYTF. CDR3 coding DNA: TGTGCCAGCAGCCAGGCAACCGGGACAGGGGGACGTAGCTACACCTTC.

Details on this clone: Being one base from a much bigger clone, this may be a read error. DNA for the CDR3: TGTACCAGCAGGGACGGACAGGGACACACAGATACGCAGTATTTT. Protein sequence: CTSRDGQGHTDTQYF. The chain combines TRBV2 with TRBJ2-3; 8 bases align to TRBD1. Germline values: CDR1 SNHLY, CDR2 FYNNEI. The CDR3 length is 15 residues.

Only a few counts were recorded for this clone. V is TRBV7-9 and J is TRBJ1-5; the D gene is possibly TRBD1 (6 bases). Germline lookup yields CDR1 SEHNR and CDR2 FQNEAQ (reference sequence). The germline V and J ends were trimmed by 6 bases and 5 bases, with 14 bases remaining between them. The CDR3 is 14 residues long. CDR3 sequence (DNA): TGTGCCAGCAGACTCGGGGGCGAAGATCAGCCCCAGCATTTT. Translation gives CASRLGGEDQPQHF.